This T cell receptor (beta chain) was recovered during a study of regulatory T cells in long-lasting Graves disease. This clonotype was seen at least ten times. Its specificity is unknown. CDR1 is MNHEY, CDR2 SMNVEV, per germline (reference sequence). Trimming removed 3 bases at V and 0 bases at J, with 20 bases between. This CDR3 has 18 amino acids. The authors built TCR beta libraries using iRepertoire HTBI primers and Arm-PCR of CDR3 regions. TCRdb independently ran MiXCR on the multiplex PCR reads; one entry per CDR3 protein. The repertoire holds a few hundred thousand distinct CDR3 sequences, with roughly 23% as singletons. General study findings and limits: Sharing of public clonotypes was greater in persistent patients (more than 2,500) than in new patients (around 890). TRBV28, TRBJ1-2 and TRBJ2-5 were segments that persistent disease favored.

Documented time point: persistent/refractory GD, antithyroid drugs over 5 years with positive TRAb. Extracted PBMC RNA gave rise to the TCR library. The origin of this receptor is a woman in her forties with Graves disease. V gene TRBV27 combines with J gene TRBJ1-2; perhaps TRBD1 as D (5 bases). The source was peripheral blood mononuclear cells (PBMCs), collected when the disease was refractory, from a patient treated with antithyroid drugs. DNA of the CDR3: TGTGCCAGCAGTTTTAAGGGCGCGGAGGGGCCAGCTAACTATGGCTACACCTTC. This gives the protein CASSFKGAEGPANYGYTF.